This T cell receptor beta chain was identified in a study of T-cell reconstitution after alpha-beta-depleted transplantation in children. Trimming removed 8 bases from V and 5 bases from J, with 18 bases in between. The CDR3 is 13 amino acids. Germline V CDR1 and CDR2: DFQATT, SNEGSKA (reference sequence). Molecular barcoding with unique molecular identifiers was used for the TCRbeta library. One entry per CDR3 protein, called by TCRdb with MiXCR from the PCR reads. The data contain hundreds of thousands of distinct CDR3 sequences, roughly 9.5% of them singletons. This chain uses TRBV20-1 with TRBJ2-5, with a weak D call TRBD2 (7 bases). This TCR came from a human donor who donated a stem cell graft to a child with SCID. The sequences come from PBMCs from the stem cell graft donor, collected from the stem cell graft. DNA of the CDR3: TGCAGTCTCAAAAGAGGGGGGGGTGAGACCCAGTACTTC. Its translation is CSLKRGGGETQYF.